This TCR beta chain was profiled in a study of PD-1 blockade in classical Hodgkin lymphoma. Time point reported: cycle 4 day 1 (C4D1), after less than seven weeks of nivolumab. Each and every patient relapsed after autologous stem cell transplantation, and patients got differing brentuximab vedotin exposure. Starting with thawed PBMCs, CD4+ T cells were purified by magnetic negative selection. There are 15 residues in the CDR3. V gave up 1 base and J gave up 9 bases, with 19 bases separating them. Germline CDR1 and CDR2: MGHRA and YSYEKL. Only in-frame clones appear in the TCRdb table, and some are missing; sequencing was by immunoSEQ multiplex PCR. The sample has about 30,000 clones; 86% are singletons.

Sequenced here: CD4+ T cells from blood, sampled before the fourth cycle of nivolumab. This receptor was identified in a human donor with classical Hodgkin lymphoma. V is TRBV4-1 and J is TRBJ2-7, with D possibly TRBD1 on 5 matching bases. The chain's CDR3 is CASSQGTGGMSVQYF. In DNA form, the CDR3 reads TGCGCCAGCAGCCAAGGTACAGGTGGGATGAGCGTGCAGTACTTC.